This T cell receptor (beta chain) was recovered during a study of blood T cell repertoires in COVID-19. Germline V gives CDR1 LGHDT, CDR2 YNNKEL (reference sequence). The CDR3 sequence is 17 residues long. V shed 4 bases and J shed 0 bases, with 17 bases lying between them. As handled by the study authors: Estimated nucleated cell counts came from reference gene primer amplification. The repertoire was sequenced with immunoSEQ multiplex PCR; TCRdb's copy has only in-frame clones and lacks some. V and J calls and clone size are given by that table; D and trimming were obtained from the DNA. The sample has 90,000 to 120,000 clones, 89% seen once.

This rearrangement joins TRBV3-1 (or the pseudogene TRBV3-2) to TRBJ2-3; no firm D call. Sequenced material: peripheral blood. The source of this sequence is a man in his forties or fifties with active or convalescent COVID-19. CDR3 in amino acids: CASSLPPETFSTDTQYF. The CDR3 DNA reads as TGTGCCAGCAGCCTACCTCCCGAGACTTTCAGCACAGATACGCAGTATTTT.